This is a list of T cell receptor beta chains from one sample in a study of shared clonotypes between healthy human individuals. Sequencing was performed with immunoSEQ multiplex PCR; in TCRdb, only in-frame clones are kept and a portion is missing. The data contain about 1.1 million clones, approximately 77% of them singletons. The sample taken for sequencing was memory CD4+ T cells from PBMCs. The receptors originated from a man aged 18 to 35 in good health. Some clones in this sample may be carry-over from other donors' samples. The conserved cysteine and the conserved F or W are not part of the CDR3 here.

CDR3	J	V
ASSSNAGRSSDTQY	TRBJ2-3	TRBV5-1
ASSRKTQGMRTEAF	TRBJ1-1	TRBV19
ASTDLAGVTNEQF	TRBJ2-1	TRBV5-1
ASSLGRDRGGYEQY	TRBJ2-7	TRBV11-2
ASSFDPHRATNEKLF	TRBJ1-4	TRBV28
ASRLRQGGSYEQY	TRBJ2-7	TRBV6-5
ASSEGHSTTYEQY	TRBJ2-7	TRBV9
ATTQGTNEKLF	TRBJ1-4	TRBV15
ASTQLGDQETQY	TRBJ2-5	TRBV19
ASSSPSAPPGAEQY	TRBJ2-7	TRBV28
ASSPSPNTGEWYEQY	TRBJ2-7	TRBV27
ASNPGAYSNQPQH	TRBJ1-5	TRBV19
ATSGGPQETQY	TRBJ2-5	TRBV28
ASSQVDREGETQY	TRBJ2-5	TRBV4-2
ASSSGDSLYEAF	TRBJ1-1	TRBV27
ASSPSGSSYEQY	TRBJ2-7	TRBV6-5